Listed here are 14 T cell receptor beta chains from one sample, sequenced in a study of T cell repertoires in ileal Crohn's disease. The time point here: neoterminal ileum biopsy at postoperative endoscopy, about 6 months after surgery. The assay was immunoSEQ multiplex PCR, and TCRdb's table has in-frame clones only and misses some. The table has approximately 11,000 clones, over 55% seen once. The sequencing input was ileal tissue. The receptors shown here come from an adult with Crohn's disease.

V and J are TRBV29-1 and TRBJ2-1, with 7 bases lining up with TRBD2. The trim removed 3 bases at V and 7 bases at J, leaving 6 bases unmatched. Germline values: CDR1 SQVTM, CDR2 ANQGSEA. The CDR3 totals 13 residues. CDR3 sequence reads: CSVEAGANNEQFF. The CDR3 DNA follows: TGCAGCGTTGAGGCGGGAGCTAATAATGAGCAGTTCTTC.

CDR3 in amino acids: CASSRDGNQPQHF. DNA of the CDR3: TGTGCCAGCAGCCGGGATGGTAATCAGCCCCAGCATTTT. The gene calls are TRBV2 and TRBJ1-5, with D unclear. Deletions cut 6 bases from V and 4 bases from J, with 10 bases between. Germline CDR1 SNHLY, CDR2 FYNNEI. This CDR3 is 13 amino acids long.

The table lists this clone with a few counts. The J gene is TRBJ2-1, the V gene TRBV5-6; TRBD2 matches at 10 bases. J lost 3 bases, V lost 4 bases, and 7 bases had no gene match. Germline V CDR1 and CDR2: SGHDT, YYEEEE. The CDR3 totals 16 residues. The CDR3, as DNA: TGTGCCAGCAGCAAAACCGGACTAGCGGTCTACAATGAGCAGTTCTTC. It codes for CASSKTGLAVYNEQFF.

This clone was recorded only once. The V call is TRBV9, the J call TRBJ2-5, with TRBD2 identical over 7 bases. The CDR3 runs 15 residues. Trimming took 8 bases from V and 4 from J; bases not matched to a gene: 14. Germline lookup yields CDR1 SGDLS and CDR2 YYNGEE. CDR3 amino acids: CASTRVGAGSETQYF. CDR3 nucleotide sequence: TGTGCCAGTACCCGGGTCGGAGCGGGATCAGAGACCCAGTACTTC.

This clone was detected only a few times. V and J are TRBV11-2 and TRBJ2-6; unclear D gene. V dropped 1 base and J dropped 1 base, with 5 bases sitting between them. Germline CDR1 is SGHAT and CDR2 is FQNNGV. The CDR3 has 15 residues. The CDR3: CASSLGQSGANVLTF. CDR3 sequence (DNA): TGTGCCAGCAGCTTAGGTCAGTCTGGGGCCAACGTCCTGACTTTC.

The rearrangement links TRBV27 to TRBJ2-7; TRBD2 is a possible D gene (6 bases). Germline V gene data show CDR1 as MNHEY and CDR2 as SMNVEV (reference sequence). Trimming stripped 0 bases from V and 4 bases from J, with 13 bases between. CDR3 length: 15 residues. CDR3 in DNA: TGTGCCAGCAGTTTATCGGAGGGACGAACTTACGAGCAGTACTTC. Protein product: CASSLSEGRTYEQYF.

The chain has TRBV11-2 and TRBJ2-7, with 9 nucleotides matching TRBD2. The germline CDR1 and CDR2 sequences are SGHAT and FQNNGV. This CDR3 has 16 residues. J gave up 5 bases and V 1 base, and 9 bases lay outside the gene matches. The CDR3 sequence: CASSLVPAGGMHEQYF. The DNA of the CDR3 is TGTGCCAGCAGCTTAGTTCCCGCGGGAGGGATGCACGAGCAGTACTTC.

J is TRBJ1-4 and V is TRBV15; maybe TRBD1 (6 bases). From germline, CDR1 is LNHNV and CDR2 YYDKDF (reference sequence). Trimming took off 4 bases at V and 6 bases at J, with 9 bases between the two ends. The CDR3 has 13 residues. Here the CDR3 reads CATSKDSHEKLFF. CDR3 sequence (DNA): TGTGCCACCAGCAAGGACAGCCATGAAAAACTGTTTTTT.

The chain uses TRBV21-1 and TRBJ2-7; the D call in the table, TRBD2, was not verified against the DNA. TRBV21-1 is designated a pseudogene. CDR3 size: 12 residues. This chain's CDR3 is CAPGSEAYEQYF. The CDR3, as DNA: TGTGCCCCGGGGTCGGAGGCCTACGAGCAGTACTTC.

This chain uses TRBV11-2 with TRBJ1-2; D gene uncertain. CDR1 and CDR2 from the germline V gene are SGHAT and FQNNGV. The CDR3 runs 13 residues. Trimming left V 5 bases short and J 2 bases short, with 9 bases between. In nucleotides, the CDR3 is TGTGCCAGCAGCAAACACCGAAACTATGGCTACACCTTC. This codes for CASSKHRNYGYTF. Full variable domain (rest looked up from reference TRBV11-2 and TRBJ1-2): EAGVAQSPRYKIIEKRQSVAFWCNPISGHATLYWYQQILGQGPKLLIQFQNNGVVDDSQLPKDRFSAERLKGVDSTLKIQPAKLEDSAVYLCASSKHRNYGYTFGSGTRLTVV.

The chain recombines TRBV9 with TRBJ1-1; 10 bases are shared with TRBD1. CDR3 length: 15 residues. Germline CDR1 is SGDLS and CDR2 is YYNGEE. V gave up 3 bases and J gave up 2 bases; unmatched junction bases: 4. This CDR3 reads CASSATGGDNTEAFF. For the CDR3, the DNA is TGTGCCAGCAGCGCGACAGGGGGCGATAACACTGAAGCTTTCTTT.

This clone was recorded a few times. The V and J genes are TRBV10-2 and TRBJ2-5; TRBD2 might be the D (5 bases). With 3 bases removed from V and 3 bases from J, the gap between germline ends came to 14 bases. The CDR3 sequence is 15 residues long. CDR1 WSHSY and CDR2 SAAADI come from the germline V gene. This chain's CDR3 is CASSEPDGMEETQYF. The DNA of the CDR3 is TGCGCCAGCAGTGAACCGGACGGGATGGAAGAGACCCAGTACTTC.

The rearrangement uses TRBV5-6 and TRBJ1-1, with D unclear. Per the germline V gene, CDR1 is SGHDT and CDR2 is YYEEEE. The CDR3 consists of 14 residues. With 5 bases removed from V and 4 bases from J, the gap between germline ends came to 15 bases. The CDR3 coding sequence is TGTGCCAGCAGGGGGAGGGTGACTGTCACTGAAGCTTTCTTT. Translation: CASRGRVTVTEAFF.

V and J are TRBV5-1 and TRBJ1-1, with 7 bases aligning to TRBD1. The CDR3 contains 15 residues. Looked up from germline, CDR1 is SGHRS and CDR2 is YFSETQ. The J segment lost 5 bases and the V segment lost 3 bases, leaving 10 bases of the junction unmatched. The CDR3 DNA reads TGCGCCAGCAGCTCTACAACGACAGGGATGACTGAAGCTTTCTTT. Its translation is CASSSTTTGMTEAFF. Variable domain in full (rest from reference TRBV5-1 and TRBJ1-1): KAGVTQTPRYLIKTRGQQVTLSCSPISGHRSVSWYQQTPGQGLQFLFEYFSETQRNKGNFPGRFSGRQFSNSRSEMNVSTLELGDSALYLCASSSTTTGMTEAFFGQGTRLTVV.